This paragraph covers one TCR beta chain sequence. Its antigen is undetermined. This CDR3 region has 17 residues. Trimming took 5 bases from V and 8 from J, leaving 28 bases between them. CDR1 and CDR2 from the germline V gene are SGHAT and FQNNGV. These data originate in a study of neurological immune-mediated disorders. General observations from the study: The multiple sclerosis repertoire cluster had no clinical or MRI correlate.

The authors made cDNA by 5'RACE with 10-nucleotide random UMIs. A single run covered 15-18 subjects with over 180 million TCR-beta sequences. Using its own MiXCR run on the 5' RACE reads, TCRdb lists one record per CDR3 protein. The table has around 62,000 distinct CDR3 sequences, 4.1% seen once. The unsorted libraries were prepared from 2 million PBMCs (stored at -80 C). This sequence originates from a man aged 45-65 years with multiple sclerosis. The rearrangement joins TRBV11-2 to TRBJ2-7, with D perhaps TRBD1 or TRBD2 (5 bases each). Sequencing input: PBMCs. CDR3 DNA: TGTGCCAGCAGCCCAGCGGAAACTTCAGGGTTTCGGAGGAAGCAGTACTTC. This gives the protein CASSPAETSGFRRKQYF.